This entry lists 11 T cell receptor beta chains sequenced from one sample in a study of cytomegalovirus exposure and HLA in healthy donors (dated by TCRdb to about 2017). Library prep was done by the immunoSEQ multiplex PCR assay. A mixture of 60 forward primers for TCR Vbeta segments and 13 reverse primers for TCR Jbeta segments was used in the multiplex PCR. TCRdb limited this immuneACCESS table to in-frame rearrangements with V and J called. A share of clones is missing; checked studies link under half to unresolved V genes, and the rest is unexplained. For this sample the table gives 90,000 to 150,000 clones, of which about 75% were detected only once. The top ten clonotypes cover around 10% of the sample. Sequencing input: PBMCs. The source is a woman in her 40s in good health and CMV-seropositive.

There are a few counts of this clone. This chain joins TRBV30 and TRBJ1-3, with TRBD1 matching 11 bases. Looked up from germline, CDR1 is GTSNPN and CDR2 is SVGIG (reference sequence). The CDR3 runs 19 residues. V lost 1 base and J lost 0; bases outside the gene matches: 11. In nucleotides, the CDR3 is TGTGCCTGGAGTGGAAAACCGGGACAGGGGGAGAGCTCTGGAAACACCATATATTTT. Its protein product is CAWSGKPGQGESSGNTIYF.

Only one count was recorded for this clone. Other DNA sequences from this sample encode an identical CDR3 as well. The chain uses TRBV6-5 and TRBJ2-1; the match to TRBD2 covers 15 bases. The CDR3 extends over 16 amino acids. The junction had 2 bases not matched to a gene; V was cut back by 0 bases and J by 8 bases. Germline V CDR1 and CDR2: MNHEY, SVGAGI. CDR3 bases: TGTGCCAGCAGTTACTCGGGGACTAGCGGGGGGTATGAGCAGTTCTTC. Protein product: CASSYSGTSGGYEQFF.

V is TRBV5-1 and J is TRBJ2-3; 7 bases agree with TRBD1. V was clipped by 5 bases and J by 1 base; unmatched bases: 16. Germline V gene sequence: CDR1 SGHRS, CDR2 YFSETQ. This CDR3 region has 18 residues. The CDR3 reads CASRTADRDLGGTDTQYF. The CDR3 DNA follows: TGCGCCAGCAGAACTGCCGACAGGGACCTGGGAGGCACAGATACGCAGTATTTT.

The rearrangement joins TRBV5-1 to TRBJ2-7, with 8 bases matching TRBD1. CDR3 length: 14 residues. Germline-derived CDR1 and CDR2 are SGHRS and YFSETQ. The trim removed 1 base at V and 3 bases at J, leaving 3 bases unmatched. The CDR3: CASSLSGGNYEQYF. The DNA for the CDR3 is TGCGCCAGCAGCTTGTCAGGGGGCAACTACGAGCAGTACTTC.

The V gene is TRBV19, the J gene TRBJ1-1, with TRBD1 matching over 10 bases. Germline CDR1 is LNHDA and CDR2 is SQIVND (reference sequence). With 2 bases clipped from V and 5 bases from J, the junction kept 8 bases outside the gene matches. The CDR3 loop spans 16 amino acids. The CDR3 sequence is CASSIIHGTGVTEAFF. CDR3 bases: TGTGCCAGTAGTATAATTCACGGGACAGGGGTAACTGAAGCTTTCTTT.

In this sample, this clone turned up a few times. The chain uses TRBV2 and TRBJ2-3; maybe TRBD2 (7 bases). The germline gives CDR1 SNHLY, CDR2 FYNNEI. V gave up 7 bases and J gave up 3 bases, with 17 bases separating them. The CDR3 is 15 amino acids. CDR3 DNA: TGTGCCAGCACCCTTTGGGAGGGGGGGACAGATACGCAGTATTTT. Residues: CASTLWEGGTDTQYF.

The V gene is TRBV2, the J gene TRBJ2-1; 7 bases fit TRBD2. V lost 5 bases and J lost 8; bases outside the gene matches: 6. Germline CDR1 and CDR2: SNHLY and FYNNEI. The CDR3 spans 13 residues. The CDR3 DNA sequence: TGTGCCAGCAGTTATGCGGGAGTCTATGAGCAGTTCTTC. It specifies CASSYAGVYEQFF.

This chain joins TRBV18 and TRBJ2-1, with D perhaps TRBD2 (5 bases). The V gene's germline CDR1 is KGHSH and CDR2 LQKENI. This CDR3 spans 15 amino acids. Trimming stripped 2 bases from V and 8 bases from J, with 16 bases between. CDR3 residues: CASSPFSAAGDEQFF. The CDR3 bases are TGTGCCAGCTCACCATTCAGCGCCGCGGGCGATGAGCAGTTCTTC. Complete variable domain (other parts from reference TRBV18 and TRBJ2-1): NAGVMQNPRHLVRRRGQEARLRCSPMKGHSHVYWYRQLPEEGLKFMVYLQKENIIDESGMPKERFSAEFPKEGPSILRIQQVVRGDSAAYFCASSPFSAAGDEQFFGPGTRLTVL.

The rearrangement links TRBV6-1 to TRBJ1-3; D ambiguous. V was shortened by 7 bases and J by 0 bases, with 10 bases between the two germline ends. Germline V lookup: CDR1 MNHNS, CDR2 SASEGT. The CDR3 extends over 14 amino acids. The CDR3 protein is CASMLALSGNTIYF. As DNA, the CDR3 is TGTGCCAGCATGCTGGCCCTCTCTGGAAACACCATATATTTT.

V usage is TRBV7-9 and J usage is TRBJ1-6; D gene uncertain. This CDR3 is built from 14 residues. Trimming left V 2 bases short and J 10 bases short, with 12 bases between. The germline V gene has CDR1 SEHNR and CDR2 FQNEAQ (reference sequence). The CDR3 sequence: CASSLTGLTSPLHF. In DNA form, the CDR3 reads TGTGCCAGCAGCTTAACCGGGTTAACGTCACCCCTCCACTTT.

This clone came up a few times. This chain connects TRBV29-1 to TRBJ1-2; TRBD1 is a possible D gene (5 bases). The V and J ends lost 3 bases and 4 bases respectively, with 21 bases between them. The CDR3 has 16 amino acids. Germline V lookup: CDR1 SQVTM, CDR2 ANQGSEA. The CDR3 protein is CSVDPNPDIPSYGYTF. In DNA form, the CDR3 reads TGCAGCGTTGATCCCAACCCGGACATCCCCTCCTATGGCTACACCTTC.